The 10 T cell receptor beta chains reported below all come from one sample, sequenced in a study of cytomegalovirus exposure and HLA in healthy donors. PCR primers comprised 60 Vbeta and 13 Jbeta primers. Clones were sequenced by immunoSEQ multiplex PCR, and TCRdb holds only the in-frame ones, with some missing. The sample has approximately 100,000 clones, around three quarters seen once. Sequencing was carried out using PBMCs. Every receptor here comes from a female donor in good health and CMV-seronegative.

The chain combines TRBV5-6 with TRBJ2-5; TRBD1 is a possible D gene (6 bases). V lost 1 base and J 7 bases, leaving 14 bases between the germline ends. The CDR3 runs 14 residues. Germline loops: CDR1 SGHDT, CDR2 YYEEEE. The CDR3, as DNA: TGTGCCAGCAGCTTGAGTCAGGGGTCGGCGACCCAGTACTTC. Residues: CASSLSQGSATQYF.

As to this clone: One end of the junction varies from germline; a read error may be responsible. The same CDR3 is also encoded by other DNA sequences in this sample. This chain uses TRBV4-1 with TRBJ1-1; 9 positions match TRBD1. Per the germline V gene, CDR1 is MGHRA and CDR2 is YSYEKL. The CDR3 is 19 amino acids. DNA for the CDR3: TGCGCCAGCAGCTTCAAGCCGGGACAGGGCTTTAATATGAACACTGAAGCCTTCTTT. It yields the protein CASSFKPGQGFNMNTEAFF.

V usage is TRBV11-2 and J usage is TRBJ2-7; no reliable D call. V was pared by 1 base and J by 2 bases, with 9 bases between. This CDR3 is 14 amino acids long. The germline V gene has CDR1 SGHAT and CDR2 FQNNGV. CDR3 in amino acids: CASSLGRRAYEQYF. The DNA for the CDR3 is TGTGCCAGCAGCTTAGGCCGACGGGCCTACGAGCAGTACTTC.

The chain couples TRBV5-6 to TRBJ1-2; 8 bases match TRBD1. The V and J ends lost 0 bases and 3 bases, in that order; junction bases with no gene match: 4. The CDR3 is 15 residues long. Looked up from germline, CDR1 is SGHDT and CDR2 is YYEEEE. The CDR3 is CASSLGQGIDYGYTF. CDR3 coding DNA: TGTGCCAGCAGCTTGGGACAGGGGATCGACTATGGCTACACCTTC. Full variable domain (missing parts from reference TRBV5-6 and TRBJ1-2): DAGVTQSPTHLIKTRGQQVTLRCSPKSGHDTVSWYQQALGQGPQFIFQYYEEEERQRGNFPDRFSGHQFPNYSSELNVNALLLGDSALYLCASSLGQGIDYGYTFGSGTRLTVV.

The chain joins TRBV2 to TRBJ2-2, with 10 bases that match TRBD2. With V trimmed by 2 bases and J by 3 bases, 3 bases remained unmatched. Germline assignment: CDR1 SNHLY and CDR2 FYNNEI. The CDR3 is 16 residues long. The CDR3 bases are TGTGCCAGCAGTGAAAGGCTAGCGGGGGACACCGGGGAGCTGTTTTTT. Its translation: CASSERLAGDTGELFF.

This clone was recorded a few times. The CDR3 loop is CASSPGENQPQHF. For the CDR3, the DNA is TGTGCCAGCAGTCCCGGTGAAAATCAGCCCCAGCATTTT. The chain has TRBV6-5 and TRBJ1-5; the D is unclear. Per the germline V gene, CDR1 is MNHEY and CDR2 is SVGAGI. Trimming took 5 bases from V and 4 from J, leaving 9 bases between them. The CDR3 runs to 13 residues.

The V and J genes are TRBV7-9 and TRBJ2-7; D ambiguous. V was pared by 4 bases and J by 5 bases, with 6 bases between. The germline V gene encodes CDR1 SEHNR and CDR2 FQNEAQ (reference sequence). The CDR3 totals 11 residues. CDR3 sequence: CASSSLDEQYF. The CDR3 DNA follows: TGTGCCAGCAGCTCTCTCGACGAGCAGTACTTC.

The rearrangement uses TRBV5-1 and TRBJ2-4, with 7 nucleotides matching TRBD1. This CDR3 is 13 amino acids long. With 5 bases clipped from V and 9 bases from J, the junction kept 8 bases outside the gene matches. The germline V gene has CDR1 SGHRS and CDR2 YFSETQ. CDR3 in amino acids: CASRRDRVTIQYF. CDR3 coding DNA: TGCGCCAGCAGGAGAGACAGGGTGACCATTCAGTACTTC.

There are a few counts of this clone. The CDR3 loop reads CASSFDSSYEQYF. The CDR3 nucleotides are TGTGCCAGCAGTTTTGACAGTTCCTACGAGCAGTACTTC. The rearrangement joins TRBV2 to TRBJ2-7; D possibly corresponds to TRBD1 (5 bases). The germline V and J ends were trimmed by 5 bases and 1 base, with 9 bases remaining between them. Germline V CDR1 and CDR2: SNHLY, FYNNEI. The length of the CDR3 is 13 residues.

The chain's CDR3 is CAWSLIFGEQFF. The CDR3 DNA reads TGTGCCTGGAGCCTAATTTTCGGGGAGCAGTTCTTC. This rearrangement joins TRBV30 to TRBJ2-1; D call uncertain. Per the germline V gene, CDR1 is GTSNPN and CDR2 is SVGIG (reference sequence). V was trimmed by 3 bases and J by 10 bases, leaving 13 bases between them. The CDR3 is 12 residues long.